The rows below give T cell receptor beta chains drawn from one sample of a study of blood T cell repertoires in COVID-19. Clones were sequenced by immunoSEQ multiplex PCR, and TCRdb holds only the in-frame ones, with some missing. The data contain around 120,000 clones, over 70% of them singletons. Sequenced input: peripheral blood. Receptor source: an older man with active or convalescent COVID-19. CDR3s include the opening cysteine and the closing phenylalanine or tryptophan. The D gene is left open where the match is weak.

TRBJ2-2	NA	TRBV6-2/TRBV6-3	CASSYGPNTGELFF	TGTGCCAGCAGTTATGGCCCTAACACCGGGGAGCTGTTTTTT
TRBJ1-5	NA	TRBV6-2/TRBV6-3	CASSITGYSNQPQHF	TGTGCCAGCAGTATTACAGGGTATAGCAATCAGCCCCAGCATTTT
TRBJ2-5	NA	TRBV24-1	CATSDQSTVYQETQYF	TGTGCCACCAGTGACCAATCAACAGTGTACCAAGAGACCCAGTACTTC
TRBJ2-7	TRBD2	TRBV27	CATWEGYEQYF	TGTGCCACCTGGGAGGGCTACGAGCAGTACTTC
TRBJ1-1	NA	TRBV18	CASSPPSTMNTEAFF	TGTGCCAGCTCACCACCGAGCACGATGAACACTGAAGCTTTCTTT
TRBJ1-2	NA	TRBV5-6	CASSSRRDYGYTF	TGTGCCAGCAGCTCTCGGAGGGACTATGGCTACACCTTC
TRBJ2-3	TRBD2	TRBV2	CASTPAGGPDTQYF	TGTGCCAGCACCCCGGCGGGGGGGCCAGATACGCAGTATTTT
TRBJ1-1	TRBD1	TRBV6-2/TRBV6-3	CASSRTGGLYFF	TGTGCCAGCAGTAGGACAGGGGGACTCTATTTCTTT
TRBJ2-1	NA	TRBV7-6	CASSSLRGAGWNEQFF	TGTGCCAGCAGCTCCTTGCGCGGGGCCGGGTGGAATGAGCAGTTCTTC
TRBJ2-7	TRBD1	TRBV10-1	CASSVGDRGNEQYF	TGCGCCAGCAGTGTTGGGGACAGGGGCAACGAGCAGTACTTC
TRBJ2-7	NA	TRBV2	CASSEVWSGTYEQYF	TGTGCCAGCAGTGAAGTATGGAGCGGCACCTACGAGCAGTACTTC
TRBJ1-6	TRBD1	TRBV18	CASSPPEGARSPLHF	TGTGCCAGCTCACCACCCGAGGGGGCCCGGTCACCCCTCCACTTT
TRBJ1-4	TRBD1	TRBV6-5	CASSLTGGREKLFF	TGTGCCAGCAGTTTAACAGGGGGTCGAGAAAAACTGTTTTTT
TRBJ1-2	NA	TRBV2	CASSPLGGDYGYTF	TGTGCCAGCTCCCCCCTGGGAGGGGACTATGGCTACACCTTC
TRBJ2-1	TRBD1	TRBV5-1	CASSLLTGQGANEQFF	TGCGCCAGCAGCTTATTAACGGGACAGGGGGCAAATGAGCAGTTCTTC
TRBJ1-1	NA	TRBV11-2	CASSLSGGTEAFF	TGTGCCAGCAGCTTATCGGGGGGCACTGAAGCTTTCTTT